A selection of T cell receptor beta chains follows, all from one sample in a study of blood T cell repertoires in COVID-19. Repertoires were generated with immunoSEQ multiplex PCR, while TCRdb's copy carries only in-frame clones and drops some. The sample carries 390,000 or so clones, 80% to 85% recorded once. The specimen was PBMCs or T cells enriched from blood (not recorded which). All receptors derive from a woman aged 45-60 years who had recovered from COVID-19. The CDR3 runs from the conserved cysteine through the conserved F or W.

v_gene	len	CDR3aa
TRBV20-1	17	CSASSVPQGALTDTQYF
TRBV5-5	15	CASSRLAGPSYEQYF
TRBV5-4	16	CASSLGTGWKNTEAFF
TRBV7-2	15	CASSLTAGIGYEQYF
TRBV18	15	CASSPLQGEGTEAFF
TRBV9	15	CASSVGQGVADTQYF
TRBV6-6	15	CASSTQGYSNQPQHF
TRBV9	15	CASSPTEFRGDTQYF
TRBV19	15	CASSTTPRTNQPQHF
TRBV18	18	CASSHMTDQGSTGNTIYF
TRBV27	13	CASRLAGVDEQFF
TRBV6-2/TRBV6-3	16	CASSYSTGRGETGYTF
TRBV30	14	CAWSAIQGDTEAFF
TRBV6-5	14	CASSYSEGDYEQYF
TRBV12-3/TRBV12-4	13	CASSLSLRAEAFF
TRBV6-1	15	CASSEGPGRGYGYTF
TRBV5-1	14	CASSPGLAGETQYF
TRBV3-1/TRBV3-2	12	CASSQPNTEAFF
TRBV19	14	CASIVRHLNTEAFF
TRBV30	13	CAWGQGRLEKLFF
TRBV25-1	15	CASGGDRGSTDTQYF
TRBV11-2	14	CASSPNPGTGNAFF
TRBV11-1	12	CASGASTDTQYF
TRBV2	16	CATEKDPGQGSQPQHF
TRBV4-2	15	CASSQVGQSHEKLFF
TRBV12-3/TRBV12-4	12	CASRRPGYGYTF
TRBV6-2/TRBV6-3	16	CASSSRLPPNTDTQYF
TRBV5-1	16	CASSPELTPRAYGYTF
TRBV7-9	16	CASSPTAVETTDTQYF
TRBV30	18	CAWRALGQGPPGANVLTF
TRBV6-1	15	CASSEARGLQETQYF
TRBV30	13	CAWSPSVVQPQHF
TRBV9	15	CASSPRQGGNTEAFF
TRBV28	13	CASLGHQGNTIYF
TRBV7-2	15	CASSILAGTIYEQYF
TRBV11-3	15	CASSSPGEIDSPLHF
TRBV19	20	CASSLDGTGAVGGAKNIQYF
TRBV30	13	CAWSVRGNQPQHF
TRBV7-2	18	CASSSQRTSGSLLYEQYF
TRBV2	13	CASKGTGDQPQHF
TRBV7-6	15	CASSSQPQGADGYTF
TRBV5-1	15	CASSLDAGGYTEAFF
TRBV3-1/TRBV3-2	13	CASSPPGGTEAFF
TRBV7-8	14	CASSLVAGNTEAFF
TRBV25-1	18	CASSESRRLAGDGDTQYF
TRBV12-5	15	CASGLGSLTGNTIYF
TRBV5-6	13	CASSFQGSTEAFF
TRBV6-5	14	CASSREVKNTEAFF
TRBV11-3	17	CAIGLWDFPSSGNTIYF
TRBV27	13	CASGGGLNTEAFF
TRBV5-1	12	CASSTGNEKLFF
TRBV9	14	CASSVGGTQETQYF
TRBV2	14	CASSENSLNTEAFF
TRBV6-9	14	CASGSGVLKNEQFF